One and the same sample provided the 8 T cell receptor beta chains below, sequenced in a study of cytomegalovirus exposure and HLA in healthy donors. This table comes from immunoSEQ multiplex PCR, and its TCRdb copy is limited to in-frame clones, with some not included. The table shows some 65,000 clones, with 85% to 95% occurring only once. Input material: PBMCs. The receptors were gathered from a man aged 18 to 29 in good health and CMV-seropositive.

The V call is TRBV6-1, the J call TRBJ1-2, with a weak D call TRBD1 (6 bases). The CDR3 is 15 amino acids. The V end lost 4 bases, the J end lost 4 bases, and 16 bases lay between the germline ends. Germline V gene sequence: CDR1 MNHNS, CDR2 SASEGT. The CDR3 DNA follows: TGTGCCAGCAGTGTTTCTCAGGGGCTCGCCTATGGCTACACCTTC. Residues: CASSVSQGLAYGYTF.

This clone has only one observation. The chain joins TRBV4-1 to TRBJ1-2, with D perhaps matching TRBD1 (6 bases). The V and J ends lost 4 bases and 3 bases respectively, with 15 bases between them. CDR3 length: 15 amino acids. Germline V lookup: CDR1 MGHRA, CDR2 YSYEKL. CDR3 sequence: CASSPSWGGDYGYTF. In DNA form, the CDR3 reads TGCGCCAGCAGCCCTTCGTGGGGGGGCGACTATGGCTACACCTTC.

V and J are TRBV21-1 and TRBJ2-5; whether TRBD2, the table's D call, matches the DNA was not checked. TRBV21-1 is a pseudogene locus. The CDR3 totals 15 residues. The CDR3 DNA reads TGTGCCAGCAGCAAAGTTCGACGGGATTTGGAGACCCAGTACTTC. Translating it yields CASSKVRRDLETQYF.

The rearrangement uses TRBV12-5 and TRBJ2-7; TRBD1 might be the D (5 bases). Trimming removed 0 bases from V and 0 bases from J, with 18 bases in between. The germline gives CDR1 LGHNT, CDR2 FRNRAP. The CDR3 has 18 amino acids. The CDR3 region is CASGLVHGSQTASYEQYF. The CDR3 coding sequence is TGTGCTAGTGGTTTGGTACACGGAAGCCAGACAGCCTCCTACGAGCAGTACTTC. The full variable domain, its missing parts supplied by reference TRBV12-5 and TRBJ2-7, is DARVTQTPRHKVTEMGQEVTMRCQPILGHNTVFWYRQTMMQGLELLAYFRNRAPLDDSGMPKDRFSAEMPDATLATLKIQPSEPRDSAVYFCASGLVHGSQTASYEQYFGPGTRLTVT.

The chain links TRBV6-5 to TRBJ1-3, with D maybe TRBD1 (6 bases). The V end lost 6 bases, the J end lost 0 bases, and 12 bases lay between the germline ends. Germline V gene lookup returns CDR1 MNHEY and CDR2 SVGAGI. This CDR3 spans 15 amino acids. The CDR3 protein is CASRQGRSSGNTIYF. The CDR3 coding sequence is TGTGCCAGCAGGCAGGGGCGAAGCTCTGGAAACACCATATATTTT.

The genes are TRBV6-1 and TRBJ1-5; 8 positions match TRBD1. The germline V gene has CDR1 MNHNS and CDR2 SASEGT. This CDR3 is 17 amino acids long. V was clipped by 4 bases and J by 0 bases; unmatched bases: 8. In DNA form, the CDR3 reads TGTGCCAGCAGTGTAGGACAGGGCCCTTATAGCAATCAGCCCCAGCATTTT. Amino acid sequence: CASSVGQGPYSNQPQHF.

The rearrangement uses TRBV10-3 and TRBJ2-7, with 10 bases identical to TRBD1. The CDR3 covers 15 residues. J was trimmed by 1 base and V by 4 bases; bases with no gene match: 4. Germline-derived CDR1 and CDR2 are ENHRY and SYGVKD. The CDR3 coding sequence is TGTGCCATCAGTGTAGGGACAGGGGAGTCCTACGAGCAGTACTTC. Amino acid sequence: CAISVGTGESYEQYF.

The chain joins TRBV7-8 to TRBJ2-2, with 7 nucleotides matching TRBD2. This CDR3 has 15 amino acids. Trimming cost V 1 base and J 3 bases; bases outside gene matches: 2. CDR1 SGHVS and CDR2 FQNEAQ come from the germline V gene. The CDR3 spells CASSLGGGDTGELFF. The CDR3 nucleotides are TGTGCCAGCAGCTTAGGCGGGGGAGACACCGGGGAGCTGTTTTTT.